This is a list of T cell receptor beta chains from one sample in a study of T-cell reconstitution after alpha-beta-depleted transplantation in children. TCRdb analysed the PCR reads with MiXCR anew, one entry per CDR3 protein. The data show roughly 200,000 distinct CDR3 sequences, with approximately 6.9% seen just once and 5.5% held by the top ten. The material sequenced was PBMCs, taken before TCRalphabeta/CD19-depleted stem cell transplant. The receptors derive from a boy between 2 and 10 years old with acute lymphoblastic leukemia, due to receive a stem cell transplant. Both conserved end residues are part of each CDR3. The D gene is left open where the match is weak. A clone size is listed for some rows: how often the clone was seen (once, few, many), or a class if it is expanded.

V: TRBV28; size: many; J: TRBJ2-7; D: TRBD1; DNA: TGTGCCAGCAGTTCCCCGGGACAGCACTCCTACGAGCAGTACTTC; CDR3: CASSSPGQHSYEQYF
V: TRBV18; size: few; J: TRBJ1-1; D: NA; DNA: TGTGCCAGCTCTCAAGGGCGGATGAACACTGAAGCTTTCTTT; CDR3: CASSQGRMNTEAFF
V: TRBV2; size: many; J: TRBJ2-3; D: NA; DNA: TGTGCCAGCAGGGCTAGCCTGACAGATACGCAGTATTTT; CDR3: CASRASLTDTQYF
V: TRBV29-1; size: many; J: TRBJ2-7; D: TRBD2; DNA: TGCAGCGTTCGTCGGTCGGGGGGGCGCCCCTACGAGCAGTACTTC; CDR3: CSVRRSGGRPYEQYF
V: TRBV20-1; size: NA; J: TRBJ2-3; D: TRBD1; DNA: TGCAGTGCTGGACAGGGGGCCACAGATACGCAGTATTTT; CDR3: CSAGQGATDTQYF
V: TRBV4-3; size: many; J: TRBJ2-3; D: NA; DNA: TGCGCCAGCAGCCAAGATTTTCACGGCGCAGATACGCAGTATTTT; CDR3: CASSQDFHGADTQYF
V: TRBV30; size: NA; J: TRBJ2-7; D: TRBD1; DNA: TGTGCCTGGAGTCTACACAGGGGGACAAAGGACGAGCAGTACTTC; CDR3: CAWSLHRGTKDEQYF
V: TRBV10-3; size: many; J: TRBJ1-1; D: NA; DNA: TGTGCCACCAGGGAGACAGTTGGGGCTTTCTTT; CDR3: CATRETVGAFF
V: TRBV29-1; size: NA; J: TRBJ2-3; D: TRBD1; DNA: TGCAGCGTTGACGGGACAGGGGGCGCGGTGGGTACAGATACGCAGTATTTT; CDR3: CSVDGTGGAVGTDTQYF
V: TRBV7-8; size: many; J: TRBJ1-2; D: NA; DNA: TGTGCCAGCAGCTTAACTGACAGTGGCTATGTCTCCTTC; CDR3: CASSLTDSGYVSF
V: TRBV4-2; size: many; J: TRBJ2-7; D: NA; DNA: TGTGCCAGCAGCCACTCCTCAGTGGGGTACGAGCAGTACTTC; CDR3: CASSHSSVGYEQYF
V: TRBV18; size: once; J: TRBJ1-4; D: NA; DNA: TGTGCCAGCTCACCGGAAGGCTTTGGGGAAAAACTGTTTTTT; CDR3: CASSPEGFGEKLFF
V: TRBV28; size: many; J: TRBJ2-4; D: TRBD1; DNA: TGTGCCAGCAGCCCATATTTCCTTCCGGGACAGTTATTTAAAATAGCCAAAAACATTCAGTACTTC; CDR3: CASSPYFLPGQLFKIAKNIQYF
V: TRBV7-9; size: many; J: TRBJ2-7; D: NA; DNA: TGTGCCAGCAGCTCGCGGGGCCGAGGGTACGAGCAGTACTTC; CDR3: CASSSRGRGYEQYF
V: TRBV3-1; size: few; J: TRBJ2-3; D: TRBD2; DNA: TGTGCCAGCAGCCCTAGCGGGGGGGGAATCACAGATACGCAGTATTTT; CDR3: CASSPSGGGITDTQYF